This TCR beta chain was recorded in a study of T cells after yellow fever vaccination (dated by TCRdb to between 2018 and 2021). Context from the whole study: Libraries from fractions with low cell numbers were prepared with the SMART-Seq v4 Ultra Low Input RNA kit. To follow T-cell clones before and after both primary and booster YFV17D yellow fever vaccination, bulk TCR alpha and beta repertoires underwent longitudinal sequencing. Blood was collected at multiple timepoints before and after primary and secondary immunization, and bulk PBMC replicates and cell subsets were isolated. Two healthy male donors, one aged 18 to 30 and one aged 30 to 40 years, were included in the cohort.

TCR cDNA was synthesized by 5'RACE template switching, through which a universal primer site and unique molecular identifiers were introduced. Priming for cDNA synthesis came from both the TCR alpha and TCR beta constant segments. Two PCR steps were used to amplify libraries, with sample barcodes and sequencing adapters being added in the second step. Sequencing of the libraries was done on either Illumina HiSeq 2500 (2x100 bp) or NovaSeq (2x150 bp). The original methods were these. MIGEC handled demultiplexing of reads and collapsing into UMI consensus sequences, while MiXCR performed V(D)J alignment. Using edgeR on replicate PBMC samples, clonotypes were called vaccine-responding if FDR was below 0.01 and the log2 fold change was above 5 up to day 15. CD4 or CD8 identity was assigned to each bulk clonotype according to whether the clonotype was present at higher abundance in the sequenced CD4 repertoire or the sequenced CD8 repertoire. The public reads were quality trimmed at Q25 with fastp and then assembled into clones with MiXCR by TCRdb, keeping productive beta chains. All rows with the same CDR3 protein become a single entry with the most common DNA and genes. The authors' filters were not applied to this entry. The sample yields under 550,000 distinct CDR3 sequences; 20% to 25% were counted once. The leading ten clones occupy roughly 16% of the sample.

In the case of this clonotype: Its cognate antigen has yet to be identified. Base qualities are not recorded, but no much larger clone differs from it by a single base.

Read against the paper, the sample's treatment or condition label means: live attenuated yellow fever vaccine strain. Two biological replicates of bulk PBMCs were collected at each blood-draw timepoint. PBMCs were isolated from peripheral blood using a standard Ficoll-Paque protocol. RNA was extracted with TriZol from bulk PBMCs, CD4 and CD8 fractions, and dextramer-positive and dextramer-negative fractions. The germline V gene (reference sequence) specifies SEHNR as CDR1 and FQNEAQ as CDR2. V trim: 8 bases; J trim: 8 bases; unmatched bases: 12. The CDR3 has 14 amino acids, counting the end cysteine and phenylalanine. Just CDR3 DNA is preserved here, 42 bases in frame from base 1. The paper's findings and limits, for the study overall: Computational filtering was required because FACS-sorted repertoires could contain abundant contaminating clonotypes from the bulk population. Only a couple of donors were included in the study, so the extent to which the findings can be generalized is limited. A small share of clonotypes was detected in both CD4 and CD8 compartments, with the overlap likely arising from convergent recombination. The secondary T-cell response was found to be weaker but faster than the primary response, with a peak reached on day 5 rather than on day 15. Most clones expanded after primary vaccination were re-detected after the booster (around 96% of CD4 and about 88% of CD8), suggesting broad memory maintenance.

This material consisted of PBMCs, taken about 20 days after the first yellow fever vaccination. The chain is assembled from TRBV7-9 and TRBJ1-2; TRBD1 matches 9 bases in the middle. This sequence originates from a man aged 18 to 30 who received the YFV17D yellow fever vaccine. In nucleotides, the sequence is TGTGCCAGCGGGGTCCCCACAGGGGGCTACGGCTACACCTTC. This is translated as CASGVPTGGYGYTF.